This T cell receptor beta chain emerged from a study of T cell repertoires in cytomegalovirus infection. Across the study: Epitope selection comprised recently identified HLA-C-restricted CMV epitopes and well-studied HLA-B-restricted CMV epitopes.

Using its own MiXCR run on the reads, TCRdb lists one record per CDR3 protein. The sample contains roughly 160,000 distinct CDR3 sequences, 20% to 25% of which appear only once. Worth noting for this clonotype: Its antigen remains unidentified.

The clonotype was recovered from a human donor in good health (CMV status not recorded). Some clones in this sample may be carry-over from other donors' samples. Sample: CD8+ T cells from cultured PBMCs, taken from culture after CMV antigen stimulation.

CDR3 coding DNA: TGTGCCAGCAGCTTCGCCGGAGACTATGGCTACACCTTC. Amino acid sequence: CASSFAGDYGYTF. V is TRBV7-2 and J is TRBJ1-2, with D hard to call. Germline assignment: CDR1 SGHTA and CDR2 FQGNSA. Trimming cost V 3 bases and J 3 bases, with 8 bases left between them. The CDR3 is 13 amino acids. The complete variable domain, with remaining parts taken from reference TRBV7-2 and TRBJ1-2, reads GAGVSQSPSNKVTEKGKDVELRCDPISGHTALYWYRQSLGQGLEFLIYFQGNSAPDKSGLPSDRFSAERTGGSVSTLTIQRTQQEDSAVYLCASSFAGDYGYTFGSGTRLTVV.